The next 15 T cell receptor beta chains were all read from a single sample in a study of human T cells and chemical hapten exposure. Time point denoted: pre-sensitization, week 0. As for treatment: therapeutic diphenylcyclopropenone sensitization with weekly scalp DPC. MiXCR was run by TCRdb on the RACE reads, yielding one entry per CDR3 protein. Counted here are about 98,000 distinct CDR3 sequences, under 14% occurring once; the ten biggest clones make up 2.5% to 4%. This material consisted of whole blood, taken in connection with sensitization to the hapten diphenylcyclopropenone (DPC). Receptor source: a woman aged 55-69 years with alopecia areata. Some clones in this sample may be carry-over from other donors' samples.

J is TRBJ2-1 and V is TRBV24-1; D remains ambiguous. This CDR3 spans 11 amino acids. The V and J ends lost 9 bases and 15 bases respectively, with 17 bases between them. The germline gives CDR1 KGHDR, CDR2 SFDVKD. The CDR3 DNA sequence: TGTGCCACCGAATTTGAGACTCGCCGGTTCTTC. Translating it yields CATEFETRRFF.

The chain is built from TRBV29-1 and TRBJ2-3; D may be TRBD2 (5 bases). V dropped 3 bases and J dropped 3 bases, with 13 bases sitting between them. This CDR3 is built from 14 residues. Germline CDR1 is SQVTM and CDR2 is ANQGSEA. The CDR3 DNA sequence: TGCAGCGTTGATAACGTCCGGAGGACAGATACGCAGTATTTT. This encodes CSVDNVRRTDTQYF.

This clonotype was seen only a few times. In nucleotides, the CDR3 is TGTGCCACTGGGGCGTCTGGGGCCAACGTCCTGACTTTC. Residues: CATGASGANVLTF. This rearrangement joins TRBV7-6 to TRBJ2-6; the D gene is possibly TRBD1 (5 bases). V lost 10 bases to trimming and J lost 1 base, with 8 bases between them. Per the germline V gene, CDR1 is SGHVS and CDR2 is FNYEAQ. The length of the CDR3 is 13 residues.

This clonotype was counted a few times. The chain is built from TRBV18 and TRBJ2-6; maybe TRBD2 (6 bases). Germline V gives CDR1 KGHSH, CDR2 LQKENI. V lost 10 bases, J lost 0 bases, and 13 bases lay in between. This CDR3 is built from 15 residues. CDR3 DNA sequence: TGTGCCAACAAGGACGGGAGCTCTGGGGCCAACGTCCTGACTTTC. This translates into CANKDGSSGANVLTF.

The chain uses TRBV5-1 and TRBJ1-3; TRBD1 agrees at 7 bases. CDR3 length equals 16 residues. V shed 2 bases and J 0 bases; nucleotides not matched to a gene: 5. CDR1 and CDR2 from the germline V gene are SGHRS and YFSETQ. CDR3 nucleotide sequence: TGCGCCAGCAGCTTAGGGACAGCGAGCTCTGGAAACACCATATATTTT. Translated: CASSLGTASSGNTIYF.

This clonotype came up many times. The V and J genes are TRBV7-9 and TRBJ1-4; no definite D call. The V gene lost 3 bases and the J gene lost 8 bases, with 13 bases spanning the gap. Germline V gene sequence: CDR1 SEHNR, CDR2 FQNEAQ (reference sequence). The CDR3 sequence is 14 residues long. The CDR3 is CASSFGLFDEKLFF. In DNA form, the CDR3 reads TGTGCCAGCAGCTTCGGGCTGTTCGACGAAAAACTGTTTTTT. Full variable domain (rest looked up from reference TRBV7-9 and TRBJ1-4): DTGVSQNPRHKITKRGQNVTFRCDPISEHNRLYWYRQTLGQGPEFLTYFQNEAQLEKSRLLSDRFSAERPKGSFSTLEIQRTEQGDSAMYLCASSFGLFDEKLFFGSGTQLSVL.

This clonotype appeared many times. The chain is built from TRBV6-5 and TRBJ1-2, with 8 bases matching TRBD1. The CDR3 consists of 14 residues. J gave up 7 bases and V 5 bases, and 9 bases lay outside the gene matches. From germline, CDR1 is MNHEY and CDR2 SVGAGI. The CDR3 protein is CASSHGQGFGGYTF. The CDR3 coding sequence is TGTGCCAGCAGTCATGGACAGGGATTCGGTGGCTACACCTTC.

At least ten counts were recorded for this clonotype. The chain recombines TRBV7-9 with TRBJ1-2, with a weak D call TRBD1 (6 bases). V was shortened by 2 bases and J by 4 bases, with 14 bases between the two germline ends. The CDR3 contains 15 residues. The germline CDR1 and CDR2 sequences are SEHNR and FQNEAQ (reference sequence). CDR3 sequence reads: CASSLSDSSSYGYTF. In nucleotides, the CDR3 is TGTGCCAGCAGCTTATCGGACAGTTCAAGCTATGGCTACACCTTC.

A few counts support this clonotype. This sequence joins TRBV20-1 and TRBJ1-2; no clear D gene. Germline V gives CDR1 DFQATT, CDR2 SNEGSKA (reference sequence). The CDR3 has 11 amino acids. V was pared by 6 bases and J by 6 bases, with 11 bases between. Here the CDR3 reads CSARMRNGYTF. CDR3 sequence (DNA): TGCAGTGCCCGGATGAGAAATGGCTACACCTTC.

This chain connects TRBV5-1 to TRBJ1-2; D possibly corresponds to TRBD1 (6 bases). The V end was cut by 0 bases, the J end by 0 bases, with 9 bases between. Per the germline V gene, CDR1 is SGHRS and CDR2 is YFSETQ. The CDR3 totals 15 residues. This CDR3 is CASSLAGDTNYGYTF. CDR3 bases: TGCGCCAGCAGCTTGGCAGGGGATACTAACTATGGCTACACCTTC.

This clonotype has a handful of counts. This sequence joins TRBV20-1 and TRBJ2-3; 12 nucleotides align to TRBD2. The germline CDR1 and CDR2 sequences are DFQATT and SNEGSKA (reference sequence). Trimming cost V 6 bases and J 4 bases; bases outside gene matches: 8. The CDR3 has 15 residues. In nucleotides, the CDR3 is TGCAGTGCACAAACTAGCGGGGGGCGGGCAGATACGCAGTATTTT. It yields the protein CSAQTSGGRADTQYF.

This clonotype was found many times. The chain combines TRBV11-2 with TRBJ2-2, with no clear D. Trimming stripped 6 bases from V and 8 bases from J, with 10 bases between. Germline loops: CDR1 SGHAT, CDR2 FQNNGV. CDR3 size: 12 residues. The CDR3 DNA sequence: TGTGCCAGCAGTCTCGAGGTGGGGGAGCTGTTTTTT. Translating it yields CASSLEVGELFF.

This clonotype was seen repeatedly, ten times or more. The chain carries TRBV20-1 and TRBJ2-5; D is unresolved. CDR1 and CDR2 (germline): DFQATT, SNEGSKA (reference sequence). This CDR3 contains 14 residues. V dropped 5 bases and J dropped 5 bases, with 18 bases sitting between them. The CDR3, as DNA: TGCAGTGCTCTTGGACCTCTCGCGGAGGAGACCCAGTACTTC. It translates to CSALGPLAEETQYF.

This clonotype appeared a few times. The chain recombines TRBV18 with TRBJ2-3; D is possibly TRBD1 (5 bases). The ends were cut back, 2 bases at V and 1 base at J, with 16 bases in the middle. The CDR3 loop spans 17 amino acids. CDR1 and CDR2 (germline): KGHSH, LQKENI. The CDR3 is CASSPMGQSHGTDTQYF. The CDR3 coding sequence is TGTGCCAGCTCACCAATGGGGCAATCCCACGGCACAGATACGCAGTATTTT.

On this clonotype itself: A clone one base away is much larger, so this may be a read error. The DNA is left out, because the CDR3 cannot be placed on it with certainty; the CDR3 is given as TCRdb lists it. This chain uses TRBV20-1 with TRBJ2-3; the table names TRBD1, a call not compared with the DNA. Germline lookup yields CDR1 DFQATT and CDR2 SNEGSKA (reference sequence). The CDR3 length equals 14 residues, ends included. CDR3 sequence reads: CSASVGQGTDTRYF.